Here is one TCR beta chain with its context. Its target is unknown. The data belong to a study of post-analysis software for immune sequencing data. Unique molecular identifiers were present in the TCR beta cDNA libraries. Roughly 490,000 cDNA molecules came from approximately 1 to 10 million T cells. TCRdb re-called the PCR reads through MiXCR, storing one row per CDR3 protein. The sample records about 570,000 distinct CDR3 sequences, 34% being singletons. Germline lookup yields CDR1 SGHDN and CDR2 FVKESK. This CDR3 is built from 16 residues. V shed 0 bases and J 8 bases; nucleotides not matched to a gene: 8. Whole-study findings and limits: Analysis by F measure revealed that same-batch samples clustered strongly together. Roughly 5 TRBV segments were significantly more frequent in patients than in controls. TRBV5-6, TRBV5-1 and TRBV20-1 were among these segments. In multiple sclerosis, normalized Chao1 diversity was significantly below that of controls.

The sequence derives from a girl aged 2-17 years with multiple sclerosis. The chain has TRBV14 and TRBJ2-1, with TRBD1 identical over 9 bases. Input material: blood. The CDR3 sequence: CASSQDQGQGTYEQFF. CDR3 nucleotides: TGTGCCAGCAGCCAAGATCAGGGACAGGGTACCTATGAGCAGTTCTTC.